The present entry profiles one T cell receptor beta chain with its context. The antigen is not known. The data were obtained in a study of monozygotic twins with cystic fibrosis. General study points: Median Simpson clonality of 0.0095 suggested naive T cells predominated.

Generated by immunoSEQ multiplex PCR, the TCRdb table keeps only in-frame clones and is missing some. This sample has approximately 13,000 clones; over 75% occur once, and the top ten carry around 0.73%. Deletions cut 8 bases from V and 4 bases from J, with 17 bases between. This CDR3 is 14 amino acids long. Germline-derived CDR1 and CDR2 are MDHEN and SYDVKM. Source material: blood. The source of this sequence is a boy under 18 with cystic fibrosis. The rearrangement links TRBV28 to TRBJ2-5, with no clear D. CDR3 DNA sequence: TGTGCCAGCCTGGGCTTGGGCGTCCCAGAGACCCAGTACTTC. Its protein is CASLGLGVPETQYF. The full variable domain, its missing parts supplied by reference TRBV28 and TRBJ2-5, is DVKVTQSSRYLVKRTGEKVFLECVQDMDHENMFWYRQDPGLGLRLIYFSYDVKMKEKGDIPEGYSVSREKKERFSLILESASTNQTSMYLCASLGLGVPETQYFGPGTRLLVL.